These 16 T cell receptor beta chains share one sample of origin, sequenced in a study of diagnostic markers for celiac disease. TCRdb derives one entry per CDR3 protein from the reads, leaving out DNA. The repertoire table contains about 5,600 distinct CDR3 sequences. The sequenced sample was either unsorted cells or a sorted T cell fraction (not recorded which). These TCRs come from a human donor. This table probably holds off-target reads from a library built for another chain.

This clonotype counts as medium-sized by frequency. The chain carries TRBV20-1 and TRBJ2-5; TCRdb gives TRBD1 as the D gene, but with no DNA this cannot be confirmed. The CDR3 totals 12 residues. The germline V gene has CDR1 DFQATT and CDR2 SNEGSKA (reference sequence). CDR3 protein: CSARVRGETQYF.

The rearrangement uses TRBV20-1 and TRBJ2-1; the TCRdb call, TRBD2, lacks DNA for checking. Germline values: CDR1 DFQATT, CDR2 SNEGSKA (reference sequence). The CDR3 is made up of 16 amino acids. The chain's CDR3 is CSARDHTSGRLNEQFF.

Considering frequency, this clonotype is medium-sized. The V and J genes are TRBV6-2 or TRBV6-3 and TRBJ1-1. CDR1 is MNHEY and CDR2 is SVGEGT in the germline V gene. The CDR3 totals 13 residues. The CDR3 loop reads CASSWTDNTEAFF.

V and J are TRBV7-2 and TRBJ1-1; TCRdb proposes TRBD1, but this gene call is untestable without DNA. Germline-derived CDR1 and CDR2 are SGHTA and FQGNSA. The CDR3 contains 15 residues. CDR3 residues: CASSSWGTGGTEAFF.

V and J are TRBV5-6 and TRBJ2-5; TCRdb names TRBD1, which stays unverified in the absence of DNA. Germline lookup yields CDR1 SGHDT and CDR2 YYEEEE. The CDR3 loop spans 15 amino acids. The CDR3 loop reads CASSYGPLGGETQYF. The complete variable domain, with remaining parts taken from reference TRBV5-6 and TRBJ2-5, reads DAGVTQSPTHLIKTRGQQVTLRCSPKSGHDTVSWYQQALGQGPQFIFQYYEEEERQRGNFPDRFSGHQFPNYSSELNVNALLLGDSALYLCASSYGPLGGETQYFGPGTRLLVL.

V and J are TRBV5-1 and TRBJ1-1; TCRdb proposes TRBD1, but this gene call is untestable without DNA. CDR1 is SGHRS, CDR2 YFSETQ, per germline. This CDR3 region has 16 residues. This CDR3 is CASSLAWGGGGTEAFF.

V and J are TRBV5-1 and TRBJ1-2; TCRdb selects TRBD1, and the lack of DNA leaves this call unchecked. The CDR3 is 15 amino acids. From germline, CDR1 is SGHRS and CDR2 YFSETQ. This CDR3 is CASSLGTGNNYGYTF.

By frequency, this clonotype registers medium-sized. This chain links TRBV27 with TRBJ2-2; without DNA, the TCRdb call of TRBD2 cannot be checked. This CDR3 is built from 16 residues. Looked up from germline, CDR1 is MNHEY and CDR2 is SMNVEV (reference sequence). CDR3 sequence reads: CASSLFLPSNTGELFF.

The gene calls are TRBV5-4 and TRBJ2-5; the TRBD1 assignment by TCRdb is unverifiable without DNA. CDR3 size: 15 residues. The germline gives CDR1 SGHNT, CDR2 YYREEE (reference sequence). CDR3 loop: CASSLKGAQGETQYF.

This chain connects TRBV20-1 to TRBJ2-3; the D call of TRBD2 rests on TCRdb alone, since no DNA is present to check it. The CDR3 runs 15 residues. Germline lookup yields CDR1 DFQATT and CDR2 SNEGSKA (reference sequence). The CDR3 is CRVLRGSTATDTQYF.

The gene calls are TRBV30 and TRBJ2-5; the D call from TCRdb, TRBD2, cannot be confirmed without DNA. CDR1 and CDR2 (germline): GTSNPN, SVGIG (reference sequence). This CDR3 region has 15 residues. The CDR3 reads CAWSIAGGARETQYF.

Measured by frequency, this clonotype is medium-sized. CDR3 sequence: CAWSVQNTGELFF. The chain uses TRBV30 and TRBJ2-2. Germline V CDR1 and CDR2: GTSNPN, SVGIG (reference sequence). The CDR3 has 13 amino acids.

This chain connects TRBV5-7 to TRBJ2-7; without DNA, the TCRdb call of TRBD1 cannot be checked. TRBV5-7 is placed among ORFs of uncertain function. This CDR3 spans 17 amino acids. The CDR3 spells CASSSLVRGDHFYEQYF.

The rearrangement joins TRBV12-3 or TRBV12-4 to TRBJ2-3; TCRdb's D call of TRBD2 is untestable without DNA. CDR3 length equals 16 residues. The CDR3 loop is CASSFWLAVGTDTQYF.

Frequency places this clonotype as medium-sized (0.01 to 0.1%). The chain uses TRBV20-1 and TRBJ2-1; the TRBD2 assignment by TCRdb is unverifiable without DNA. Germline CDR1 DFQATT, CDR2 SNEGSKA (reference sequence). The CDR3 loop spans 16 amino acids. The CDR3 spells CSASTTRLGNSDEQFF.

The gene calls are TRBV27 and TRBJ1-1. Per the germline V gene, CDR1 is MNHEY and CDR2 is SMNVEV (reference sequence). This CDR3 has 16 residues. CDR3 region: CASSPGEGRGNTEAFF.